This T cell receptor beta chain was identified in a study of blood T cell repertoires in COVID-19. Study-wide background: The samples span acute and convalescent COVID-19 from the United States, Italy and Spain.

This clone was observed a few times. Method: immunoSEQ multiplex PCR; TCRdb's copy keeps in-frame clones and lacks some. The table includes around 250,000 clones, about 84% detected once. The CDR3 has 15 amino acids. V shed 0 bases, J shed 7 bases, and the junction held 9 bases outside the gene matches. Germline loops: CDR1 SGHRS, CDR2 YFSETQ. Sequenced material: PBMCs or T cells enriched from blood (not recorded which). This TCR was recovered from a woman aged 50 to 60 who had recovered from COVID-19. This chain joins TRBV5-1 and TRBJ1-2, with 7 bases lining up with TRBD1. CDR3 sequence: CASSLAGQAAGGYTF. In DNA form, the CDR3 reads TGCGCCAGCAGCTTGGCCGGACAGGCCGCGGGTGGCTACACCTTC.